Listed below are T cell receptor beta chains from one sample, sequenced in a study of T cells in narcolepsy. The assay was immunoSEQ multiplex PCR, and TCRdb's table has in-frame clones only and misses some. Of some 25,000 clones in the sample, approximately 85% were seen once. Source material: memory (CD45RA-) CD4+ T cells from blood. These receptors were taken from a human donor in good health. Both conserved end residues are part of each CDR3. A D gene is named only where the DNA matches it firmly. The listing skips clone size in some rows; elsewhere it reads once, few, many or a size class.

d_call j_call v_call clone_size cdr3_aa cdr3_nt
NA TRBJ2-1 TRBV4-1 NA CASSQRLGNEQFF TGCGCCAGCAGCCAAAGACTAGGGAATGAGCAGTTCTTC
NA TRBJ2-7 TRBV4-2 few CASSQDVTYSYEQYF TGTGCCAGCAGCCAAGACGTCACGTACTCCTACGAGCAGTACTTC
NA TRBJ2-7 TRBV6-5 NA CASSTSTTPAYEQYF TGTGCCAGCAGTACTAGCACCACTCCTGCCTACGAGCAGTACTTC
NA TRBJ1-1 TRBV14 NA CASSQAVKAFF TGTGCCAGCAGCCAAGCGGTGAAAGCTTTCTTT
NA TRBJ1-5 TRBV2 NA CATGRDRTYSNQPQHF TGTGCCACTGGGAGAGACAGAACCTATAGCAATCAGCCCCAGCATTTT
NA TRBJ1-5 TRBV4-1 few CASSFSVGGNQPQHF TGCGCCAGCAGCTTTTCCGTCGGTGGCAATCAGCCCCAGCATTTT
NA TRBJ2-7 TRBV7-2 once CASSLSPYEQYF TGTGCCAGCAGCTTAAGTCCCTACGAGCAGTACTTC
NA TRBJ1-2 TRBV28 NA CASSSKVGYTF TGTGCCAGCAGTTCGAAGGTTGGCTACACCTTC
NA TRBJ2-7 TRBV18 NA CASSPEAGHNEQYF TGTGCCAGCTCACCAGAGGCAGGGCACAACGAGCAGTACTTC
NA TRBJ2-1 TRBV7-2 NA CASSPVGPYEQFF TGTGCCAGCAGCCCCGTTGGCCCTTATGAGCAGTTCTTC
TRBD2 TRBJ2-7 TRBV5-1 NA CASSRTSGRAVGREQYF TGCGCCAGCAGCCGGACTAGCGGGAGGGCTGTGGGGCGCGAGCAGTACTTC
NA TRBJ2-7 TRBV7-9 NA CASQREYEQYF TGTGCCAGCCAGCGAGAGTACGAGCAGTACTTC
TRBD1 TRBJ1-2 TRBV5-4 NA CASSFRQGSYTF TGTGCCAGCAGCTTCCGACAGGGTAGCTACACCTTC
TRBD2 TRBJ2-2 TRBV6-1 NA CASSLTSGNTGELFF TGTGCCAGCAGTTTAACTAGCGGGAACACCGGGGAGCTGTTTTTT
NA TRBJ2-6 TRBV6-1 few CATSGANVLTF TGTGCCACGTCTGGGGCCAACGTCCTGACTTTC
NA TRBJ2-2 TRBV7-8 NA CASSPGARNTGELFF TGTGCCAGCAGCCCGGGGGCGCGGAACACCGGGGAGCTGTTTTTT
TRBD1 TRBJ1-5 TRBV5-1 many CASSLGQGGNQPQHF TGCGCCAGCAGCTTGGGACAGGGGGGGAATCAGCCCCAGCATTTT
TRBD2 TRBJ2-7 TRBV6-5 NA CASSSPGSGRYYF TGTGCCAGCAGTTCCCCAGGTAGCGGGAGGTACTACTTC
NA TRBJ2-7 TRBV14 NA CASSQAFYEQYF TGTGCCAGCAGCCAAGCCTTTTACGAGCAGTACTTC
NA TRBJ2-7 TRBV5-4 NA CASSLEVRREQYF TGTGCCAGCAGCTTGGAGGTTAGGCGCGAGCAGTACTTC
TRBD2 TRBJ2-1 TRBV4-3 NA CASSQGSASGRFNEQFF TGCGCCAGCAGCCAAGGGTCGGCTAGCGGGAGGTTTAATGAGCAGTTCTTC
TRBD1 TRBJ2-7 TRBV11-2 few CASSPQTGSSEQYF TGTGCCAGCAGCCCCCAGACAGGGAGCTCCGAGCAGTACTTC
NA TRBJ1-5 TRBV4-3 once CASSQEGRGNQPQHF TGCGCCAGCAGCCAAGAGGGCAGGGGCAATCAGCCCCAGCATTTT
NA TRBJ1-1 TRBV6-1 NA CAGRTNLNTEAFF TGCGCGGGGCGGACGAATTTGAACACTGAAGCTTTCTTT
TRBD2 TRBJ2-7 TRBV7-2 NA CASSFLSGRAGYEQYF TGTGCCAGCAGCTTTCTCAGCGGGAGGGCCGGGTACGAGCAGTACTTC
NA TRBJ2-7 TRBV7-9 NA CATGDGSYEQYF TGTGCCACTGGCGACGGATCCTACGAGCAGTACTTC
NA TRBJ2-3 TRBV6-6 NA CASWGGSTDTQYF TGTGCCAGCTGGGGCGGCAGCACAGATACGCAGTATTTT
NA TRBJ2-3 TRBV6-1 few CASSELGSSTDTQYF TGTGCCAGCAGTGAATTAGGCAGTAGCACAGATACGCAGTATTTT
NA TRBJ2-1 TRBV21-1 once CASSRPILHHSDNEQFF TGTGCCAGCAGTCGTCCAATACTACACCATTCCGACAATGAGCAGTTCTTC
NA TRBJ2-2 TRBV11-3 NA CASSSSGVEVFF TGTGCCAGCAGCTCCTCGGGGGTGGAGGTGTTTTTT
NA TRBJ1-1 TRBV30 NA CAWSRTGSGEAFF TGTGCCTGGAGTCGGACCGGGAGCGGTGAAGCTTTCTTT
NA TRBJ2-2 TRBV9 NA CASRTGTLNTGELFF TGTGCCAGCAGGACCGGGACTTTGAACACCGGGGAGCTGTTTTTT
NA TRBJ2-3 TRBV19 NA CASSITPTDTQYF TGTGCCAGTAGTATAACTCCCACAGATACGCAGTATTTT
NA TRBJ2-2 TRBV7-2 few CASSLVGASGELFF TGTGCCAGCAGCTTAGTCGGGGCCAGCGGGGAGCTGTTTTTT
NA TRBJ2-5 TRBV9 NA CASSVLGGQETQYF TGTGCCAGCAGCGTTCTGGGGGGCCAAGAGACCCAGTACTTC
NA TRBJ2-3 TRBV6-5 few CASSQGGITDTQYF TGTGCCAGCAGTCAGGGAGGAATCACAGATACGCAGTATTTT
NA TRBJ1-2 TRBV19 NA CASSISVYGYTF TGTGCCAGTAGTATAAGTGTCTATGGCTACACCTTC
TRBD1 TRBJ1-4 TRBV4-2 NA CASSLEPGQGDLNEKLFF TGTGCCAGCAGCCTTGAGCCGGGACAGGGAGACCTAAATGAAAAACTGTTTTTT
TRBD2 TRBJ2-7 TRBV9 NA CASSPGSGRSYEQYF TGTGCCAGCAGCCCCGGCAGCGGGAGGTCCTACGAGCAGTACTTC
TRBD2 TRBJ2-1 TRBV6-6 NA CASSYRGLGANEQFF TGTGCCAGCAGTTACAGGGGACTAGGGGCCAACGAGCAGTTCTTC
NA TRBJ1-1 TRBV20-1 NA CSARGAAEAFF TGCAGTGCCCGGGGGGCAGCGGAAGCTTTCTTT
NA TRBJ2-7 TRBV18 NA CASSPGAYEQYF TGTGCCAGCTCCCCGGGGGCCTACGAGCAGTACTTC
NA TRBJ2-2 TRBV15 NA CATSRGTVNTGELFF TGTGCCACCAGCAGAGGGACAGTAAACACCGGGGAGCTGTTTTTT
NA TRBJ2-1 TRBV9 once CASSVMRASYNEQFF TGTGCCAGCAGCGTAATGAGGGCCTCCTACAATGAGCAGTTCTTC
TRBD1 TRBJ2-7 TRBV28 NA CASSNLQGRASYEQYF TGTGCCAGCAGCAACCTACAGGGGCGCGCCTCCTACGAGCAGTACTTC
TRBD1 TRBJ2-7 TRBV6-6 NA CASSYRRTGTYEQYF TGTGCCAGCAGTTACCGACGGACAGGGACCTACGAGCAGTACTTC
TRBD1 TRBJ1-3 TRBV18 NA CASSPGQLNSGNTIYF TGTGCCAGCTCCCCGGGACAGCTAAACTCTGGAAACACCATATATTTT
TRBD1 TRBJ2-5 TRBV27 NA CASSLGTGTETQYF TGTGCCAGCAGTTTGGGGACAGGGACAGAGACCCAGTACTTC
TRBD1 TRBJ1-2 TRBV19 once CASSHDRGYGYTF TGTGCCAGTAGTCACGACAGGGGATATGGCTACACCTTC
TRBD2 TRBJ2-7 TRBV28 NA CASSSRAGARGEQYF TGTGCCAGCAGTTCGCGAGCGGGAGCGCGGGGAGAGCAGTACTTC
TRBD2 TRBJ2-7 TRBV10-2 NA CASSETSGPYEQYF TGCGCCAGCAGTGAGACTAGCGGTCCCTACGAGCAGTACTTC
NA TRBJ1-5 TRBV11-3 NA CATSEGPDQPQHF TGTGCCACGTCTGAGGGGCCGGATCAGCCCCAGCATTTT
NA TRBJ1-3 TRBV10-3 NA CAISESGAITGNTIYF TGTGCCATCAGTGAGTCGGGGGCCATTACTGGAAACACCATATATTTT
TRBD2 TRBJ2-4 TRBV19 NA CASSSGLAGAGAKNIQYF TGTGCCAGTAGTTCGGGACTAGCGGGAGCCGGGGCCAAAAACATTCAGTACTTC
NA TRBJ2-5 TRBV5-1 NA CASSLVEGETQYF TGCGCCAGCAGCTTGGTCGAGGGGGAGACCCAGTACTTC